The source of this T cell receptor beta chain is a study of response to subunit inactivated influenza vaccine. Findings of the study overall: Only a handful of new T cells, the authors suggested, are recruited with each seasonal influenza vaccination.

TCRdb reprocessed the RT-PCR reads with MiXCR, giving one entry per CDR3 protein. This table has 150,000 or so distinct CDR3 sequences, approximately 11% appearing once. Germline loops: CDR1 GTSNPN, CDR2 SVGIG (reference sequence). V shed 7 bases, J shed 5 bases, and the junction held 2 bases outside the gene matches. The CDR3 has 12 amino acids. This clonotype was detected only once. As yet, its antigen is unknown. This TCR was sampled from a man in his fifties or sixties who received an inactivated influenza vaccine. Sequenced here: CD8+ T cells sorted from PBMCs, sampled 23 months after vaccination. The gene calls are TRBV30 and TRBJ2-2, with 9 positions matching TRBD1. CDR3 in amino acids: CAYDRGTGELFF. The CDR3 region has the DNA TGTGCCTATGACAGGGGGACCGGGGAGCTGTTTTTT.